This T cell receptor (beta chain) was retrieved from a study of T-cell memory formation after mild COVID-19. Study details: Largely donor-specific TCR clusters were found.

UMIs and sample barcodes were carried by the TCR alpha and TCR beta cDNA libraries that 5'RACE produced using constant-segment primers. MiXCR was run by TCRdb on the 5' RACE reads, yielding one entry per CDR3 protein. The sample comprises 100,000 to 150,000 distinct CDR3 sequences, about 15% of which are singletons, and approximately 5.5% rests with the top ten. The germline gives CDR1 MNHNS, CDR2 SASEGT. This CDR3 region has 12 residues. V was trimmed by 7 bases and J by 1 base, leaving 7 bases between them. Study outcomes and limitations: Proof of SARS-CoV-2 specificity was absent for the second-wave clones that crested on day 37. Clones which contracted sat mainly in CM and EM if CD4+, and in EMRA if CD8+.

A remark on this clonotype: Its target is unknown.

The material sequenced was PBMCs or a T cell subset sorted from them (not recorded which). This clonotype originated in a man aged 18 to 29 who had mild COVID-19 (a few samples of this study predate the infection). Cell type and time point are not known. The chain recombines TRBV6-1 with TRBJ2-5; D unclear. In nucleotides, the CDR3 is TGTGCCAGCACCTGGGGCCAAGAGACCCAGTACTTC. Amino acids: CASTWGQETQYF.